This T cell receptor beta chain emerged from a study of OX40 agonist ivuxolimab in advanced cancers. Overall study context: It was ivuxolimab, an agonistic anti-OX40 (CD134) antibody, that patients were treated with. Overall study findings and caveats: At 0.1 to 3.0 mg/kg and by week 6, clonal expansion occurred in CD4+ and CD8+ blood T cells. CD8+ T cells showed, on average, more clonal expansion than CD4+ cells.

TCRdb's table, derived via immunoSEQ multiplex PCR, lists solely in-frame clones and lacks some. Counted here are 90,000 to 100,000 clones, around nine tenths occurring once; the ten biggest clones make up 0.79%. Concerning this clone: What it binds is not known.

The ends were cut back, 5 bases at V and 2 bases at J, with 13 bases in the middle. The CDR3 runs 14 residues. Germline V gene lookup returns CDR1 MNHNY and CDR2 SVGAGI (reference sequence). Sequencing was performed on CD4+ or CD8+ T cells sorted from blood, taken in a trial of the OX40 agonist ivuxolimab. The rearrangement joins TRBV6-6 to TRBJ2-7; D may be TRBD1 (6 bases). The source is an adult with an advanced solid tumor such as melanoma, head and neck, liver or kidney cancer. The CDR3 loop is CASSAATGTYEQYF. The CDR3, as DNA: TGTGCCAGCAGTGCCGCTACAGGGACCTACGAGCAGTACTTC.